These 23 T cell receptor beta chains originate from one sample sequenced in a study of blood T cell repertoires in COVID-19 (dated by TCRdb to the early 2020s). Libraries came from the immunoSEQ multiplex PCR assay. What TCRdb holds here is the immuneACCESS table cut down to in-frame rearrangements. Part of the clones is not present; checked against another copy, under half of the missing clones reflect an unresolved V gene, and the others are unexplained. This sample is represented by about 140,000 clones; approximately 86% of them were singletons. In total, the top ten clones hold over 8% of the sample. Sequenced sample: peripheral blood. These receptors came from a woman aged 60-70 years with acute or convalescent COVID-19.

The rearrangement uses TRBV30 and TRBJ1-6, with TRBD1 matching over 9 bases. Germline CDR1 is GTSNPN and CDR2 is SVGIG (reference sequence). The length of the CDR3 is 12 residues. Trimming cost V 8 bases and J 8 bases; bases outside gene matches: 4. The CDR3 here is CAGDRVDSPLHF. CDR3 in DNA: TGTGCCGGGGACAGGGTGGATTCACCCCTCCACTTT.

CDR3 sequence: CAISERDRGNYGYTF. CDR3 DNA: TGTGCCATCAGTGAGAGGGACAGGGGTAACTATGGCTACACCTTC. V usage is TRBV10-3 and J usage is TRBJ1-2; 10 bases line up with TRBD1. CDR3 length: 15 residues. Germline trimming cut 2 bases from V and 1 base from J; bases unmatched to any gene: 1. Germline V gene sequence: CDR1 ENHRY, CDR2 SYGVKD.

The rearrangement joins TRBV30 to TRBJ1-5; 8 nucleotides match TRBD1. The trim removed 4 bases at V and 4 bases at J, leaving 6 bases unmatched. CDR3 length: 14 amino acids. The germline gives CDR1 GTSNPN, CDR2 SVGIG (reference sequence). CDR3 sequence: CAWNPGGGNQPQHF. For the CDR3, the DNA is TGTGCCTGGAACCCAGGGGGCGGGAATCAGCCCCAGCATTTT.

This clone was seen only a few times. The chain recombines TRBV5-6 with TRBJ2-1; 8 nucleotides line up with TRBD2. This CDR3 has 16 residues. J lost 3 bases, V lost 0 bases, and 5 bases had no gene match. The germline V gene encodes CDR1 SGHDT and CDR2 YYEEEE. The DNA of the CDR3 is TGTGCCAGCAGCTTGGATAGCGGGGCGTTCTACAATGAGCAGTTCTTC. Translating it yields CASSLDSGAFYNEQFF.

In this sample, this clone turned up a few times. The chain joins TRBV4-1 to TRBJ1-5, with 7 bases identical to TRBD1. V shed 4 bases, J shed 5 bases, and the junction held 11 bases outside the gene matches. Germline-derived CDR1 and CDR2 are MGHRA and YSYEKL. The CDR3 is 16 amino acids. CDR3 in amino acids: CASSRSSGQSYQPQHF. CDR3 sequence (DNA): TGCGCCAGCAGCCGGTCCTCGGGACAGTCCTATCAGCCCCAGCATTTT.

Here the CDR3 DNA reads TGTGCCAGCAGCCAGTACAATGAGCAGTTCTTC. Translating it yields CASSQYNEQFF. This rearrangement joins TRBV12-3 or TRBV12-4 to TRBJ2-1; D remains ambiguous. V was pared by 6 bases and J by 4 bases, with 4 bases between. The length of the CDR3 is 11 residues.

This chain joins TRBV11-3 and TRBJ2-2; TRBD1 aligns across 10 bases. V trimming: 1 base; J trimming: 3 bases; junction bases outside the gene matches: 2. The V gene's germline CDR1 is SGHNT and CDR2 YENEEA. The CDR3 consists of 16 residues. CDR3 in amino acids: CASSLGDRGDTGELFF. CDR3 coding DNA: TGTGCCAGCAGCTTAGGGGACAGGGGAGACACCGGGGAGCTGTTTTTT.

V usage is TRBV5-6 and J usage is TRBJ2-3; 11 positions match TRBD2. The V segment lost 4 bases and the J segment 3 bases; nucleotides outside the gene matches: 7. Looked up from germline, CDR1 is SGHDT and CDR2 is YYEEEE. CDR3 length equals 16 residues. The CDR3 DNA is TGTGCCAGCAGCGGTAGACTAGCGGGGAATACAGATACGCAGTATTTT. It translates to CASSGRLAGNTDTQYF.

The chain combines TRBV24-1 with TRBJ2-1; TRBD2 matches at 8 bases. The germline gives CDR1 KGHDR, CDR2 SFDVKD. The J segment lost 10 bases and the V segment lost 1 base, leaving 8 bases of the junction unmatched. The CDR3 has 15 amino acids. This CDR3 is CATSDFAGGPIEQFF. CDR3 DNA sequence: TGTGCCACCAGTGATTTTGCGGGGGGACCCATAGAGCAGTTCTTC.

CDR3 loop: CASSEGFGRAYEQYF. The CDR3 bases are TGTGCCAGCAGTGAGGGTTTTGGGCGTGCCTACGAGCAGTACTTC. The chain joins TRBV6-1 to TRBJ2-7, with D unclear. The CDR3 is made up of 15 amino acids. CDR1 and CDR2 from the germline V gene are MNHNS and SASEGT. V shed 3 bases and J shed 2 bases, with 14 bases lying between them.

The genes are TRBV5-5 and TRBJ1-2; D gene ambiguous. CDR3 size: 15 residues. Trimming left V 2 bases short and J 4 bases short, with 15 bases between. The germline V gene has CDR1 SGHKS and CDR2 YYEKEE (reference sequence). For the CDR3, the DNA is TGTGCCAGCAGCTTCTCGTCCGAACCCAGCTATGGCTACACCTTC. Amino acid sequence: CASSFSSEPSYGYTF.

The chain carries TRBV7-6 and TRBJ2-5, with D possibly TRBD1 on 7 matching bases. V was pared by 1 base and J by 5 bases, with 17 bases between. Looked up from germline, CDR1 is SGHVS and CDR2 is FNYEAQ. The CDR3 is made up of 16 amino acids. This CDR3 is CASSLVVRGVGETQYF. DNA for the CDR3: TGTGCCAGCAGCTTAGTTGTCAGGGGGGTCGGGGAGACCCAGTACTTC.

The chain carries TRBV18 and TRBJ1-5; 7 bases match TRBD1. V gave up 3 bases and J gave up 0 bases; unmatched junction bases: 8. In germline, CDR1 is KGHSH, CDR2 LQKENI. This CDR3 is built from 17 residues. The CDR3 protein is CASSPEPGGLSNQPQHF. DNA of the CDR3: TGTGCCAGCTCACCTGAACCAGGGGGACTTAGCAATCAGCCCCAGCATTTT. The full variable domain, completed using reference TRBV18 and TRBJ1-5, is NAGVMQNPRHLVRRRGQEARLRCSPMKGHSHVYWYRQLPEEGLKFMVYLQKENIIDESGMPKERFSAEFPKEGPSILRIQQVVRGDSAAYFCASSPEPGGLSNQPQHFGDGTRLSIL.

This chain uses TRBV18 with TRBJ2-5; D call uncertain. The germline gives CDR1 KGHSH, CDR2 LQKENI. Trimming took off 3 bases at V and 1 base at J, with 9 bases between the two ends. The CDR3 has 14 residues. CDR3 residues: CASSPEPLQETQYF. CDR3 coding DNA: TGTGCCAGCTCACCGGAGCCGCTCCAAGAGACCCAGTACTTC.

The CDR3 spells CASSFRDRVIFEQYF. DNA for the CDR3: TGTGCCAGCAGCTTCCGGGACAGGGTAATATTTGAGCAGTACTTC. V usage is TRBV5-8 and J usage is TRBJ2-7; TRBD1 agrees at 9 bases. This CDR3 is built from 15 residues. J was trimmed by 7 bases and V by 2 bases; bases with no gene match: 10. Germline CDR1 is SGHTS and CDR2 is YDEGEE.

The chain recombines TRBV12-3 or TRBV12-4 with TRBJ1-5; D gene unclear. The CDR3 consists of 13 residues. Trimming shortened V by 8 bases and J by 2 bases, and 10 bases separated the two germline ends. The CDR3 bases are TGTGCCAGCTGTTCCTATGGCAATCAGCCCCAGCATTTT. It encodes CASCSYGNQPQHF.

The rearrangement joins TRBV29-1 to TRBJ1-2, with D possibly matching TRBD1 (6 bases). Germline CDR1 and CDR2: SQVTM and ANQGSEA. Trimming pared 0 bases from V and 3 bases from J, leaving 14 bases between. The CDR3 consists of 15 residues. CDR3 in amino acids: CSVEDLEPGDYGYTF. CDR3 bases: TGCAGCGTTGAAGATCTGGAACCAGGGGACTATGGCTACACCTTC. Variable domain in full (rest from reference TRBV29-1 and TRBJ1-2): SAVISQKPSRDICQRGTSLTIQCQVDSQVTMMFWYRQQPGQSLTLIATANQGSEATYESGFVIDKFPISRPNLTFSTLTVSNMSPEDSSIYLCSVEDLEPGDYGYTFGSGTRLTVV.

CDR3 DNA: TGTGCCAGCGGGGGCAGCTATGGCTACACCTTC. Amino acids: CASGGSYGYTF. V is TRBV3-1 (or the pseudogene TRBV3-2) and J is TRBJ1-2, with a tentative D call TRBD1 (6 bases). The length of the CDR3 is 11 residues. V was trimmed by 8 bases and J by 4 bases, leaving 8 bases between them. From germline, CDR1 is LGHDT and CDR2 YNNKEL (reference sequence).

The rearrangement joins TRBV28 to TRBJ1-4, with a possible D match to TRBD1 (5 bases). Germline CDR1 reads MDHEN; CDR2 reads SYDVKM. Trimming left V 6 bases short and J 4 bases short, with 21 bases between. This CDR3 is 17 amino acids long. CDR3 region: CASSPNGGGGFNEKLFF. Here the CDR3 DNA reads TGTGCCAGCAGCCCAAACGGCGGGGGGGGATTTAATGAAAAACTGTTTTTT. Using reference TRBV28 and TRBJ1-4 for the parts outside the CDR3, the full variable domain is DVKVTQSSRYLVKRTGEKVFLECVQDMDHENMFWYRQDPGLGLRLIYFSYDVKMKEKGDIPEGYSVSREKKERFSLILESASTNQTSMYLCASSPNGGGGFNEKLFFGSGTQLSVL.

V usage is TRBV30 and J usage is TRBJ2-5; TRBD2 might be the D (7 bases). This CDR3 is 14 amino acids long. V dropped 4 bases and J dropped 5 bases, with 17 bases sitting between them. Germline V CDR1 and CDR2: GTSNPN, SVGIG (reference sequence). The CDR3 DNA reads TGTGCCTGGACGGAGGGGGGGCTTGTGGAGACCCAGTACTTC. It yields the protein CAWTEGGLVETQYF.

The CDR3 spells CASGPTSGGYEQYF. The CDR3 region has the DNA TGTGCCTCTGGCCCTACGAGCGGTGGCTACGAGCAGTACTTC. The V call is TRBV30, the J call TRBJ2-7, with D perhaps TRBD2 (5 bases). V gave up 7 bases and J gave up 3 bases, with 19 bases separating them. The CDR3 runs to 14 residues. CDR1 is GTSNPN and CDR2 is SVGIG in the germline V gene (reference sequence).

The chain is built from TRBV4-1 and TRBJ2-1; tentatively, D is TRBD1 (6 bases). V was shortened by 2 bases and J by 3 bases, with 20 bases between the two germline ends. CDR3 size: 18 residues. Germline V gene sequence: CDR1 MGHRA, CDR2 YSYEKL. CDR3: CASSQFPSGSRGYNEQFF. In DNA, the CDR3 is TGCGCCAGCAGCCAATTTCCGTCGGGGTCCAGGGGCTACAATGAGCAGTTCTTC.

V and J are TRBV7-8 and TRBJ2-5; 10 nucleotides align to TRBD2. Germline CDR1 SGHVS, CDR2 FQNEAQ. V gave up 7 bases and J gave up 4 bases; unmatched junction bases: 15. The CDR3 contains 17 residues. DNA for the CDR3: TGTGCCAGCAAAAACCCGGGACTAGCGTCGGTGGGAGAGACCCAGTACTTC. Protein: CASKNPGLASVGETQYF.